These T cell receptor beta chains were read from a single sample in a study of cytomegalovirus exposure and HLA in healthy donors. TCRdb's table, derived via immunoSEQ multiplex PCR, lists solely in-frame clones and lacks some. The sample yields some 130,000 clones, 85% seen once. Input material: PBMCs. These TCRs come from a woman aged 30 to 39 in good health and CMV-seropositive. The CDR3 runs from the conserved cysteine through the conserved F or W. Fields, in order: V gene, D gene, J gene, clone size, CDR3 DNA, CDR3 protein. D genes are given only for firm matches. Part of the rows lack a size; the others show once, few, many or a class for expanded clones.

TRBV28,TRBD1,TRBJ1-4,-,TGTGCCAGCAGTCCGGACAGGCCTAGGGGTGAAAAACTGTTTTTT,CASSPDRPRGEKLFF
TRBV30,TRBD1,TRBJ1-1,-,TGTGCCTGGAGTCCCGGGACAGGACGAACTGAAGCTTTCTTT,CAWSPGTGRTEAFF
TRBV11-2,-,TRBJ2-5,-,TGTGCCAGCAGTTCGCAGACAGGAGGATGGGAGACCCAGTACTTC,CASSSQTGGWETQYF
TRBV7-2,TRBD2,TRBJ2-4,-,TGTGCCAGCAGCCTGGGACTAGCGGGAGTCTTCAAAAACATTCAGTACTTC,CASSLGLAGVFKNIQYF
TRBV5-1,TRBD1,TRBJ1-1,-,TGCGCCAGCAGCTTGGGTGGGACAGGCCCCCAGGGACCTGAAGCTTTCTTT,CASSLGGTGPQGPEAFF
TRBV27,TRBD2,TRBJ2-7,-,TGTGCCAGCAGTAGACTAGCGGGGGGCTACGAGCAGTACTTC,CASSRLAGGYEQYF
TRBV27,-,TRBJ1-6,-,TGTGCCAGCAGTTTAGGGCTTTATAATTCACCCCTCCACTTT,CASSLGLYNSPLHF
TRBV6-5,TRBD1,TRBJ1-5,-,TGTGCCAGCAGTTACTCGACAGACAGGGGTCAGCCCCAGCATTTT,CASSYSTDRGQPQHF
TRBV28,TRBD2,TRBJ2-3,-,TGTGCCAGCAGTTTTAAGGGAGGGTTTTCGGATACGCAGTATTTT,CASSFKGGFSDTQYF
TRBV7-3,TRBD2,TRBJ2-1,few,TGTGCCAGCAGCTCCCACGGGGGGGTGCCTGAGCAGTTCTTC,CASSSHGGVPEQFF
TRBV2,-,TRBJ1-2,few,TGTGCCAGCAGGGACAGCCTGGGGGACTATGGCTACACCTTC,CASRDSLGDYGYTF
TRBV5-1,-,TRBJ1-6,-,TGCGCCAGCAGCCCCGACAGGAGAGGTTCACCCCTCCACTTT,CASSPDRRGSPLHF
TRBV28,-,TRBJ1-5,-,TGTGCCAGCAGTGTAGACGGGGGCAATCAGCCCCAGCATTTT,CASSVDGGNQPQHF
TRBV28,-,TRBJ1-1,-,TGTGCCAGCATCACCCCGGGTCCGAGAGCTTTCTTT,CASITPGPRAFF
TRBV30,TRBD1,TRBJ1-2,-,TGTGCCTGGGAGGAGGGGGGACAGGGCTACTATGGCTACACCTTC,CAWEEGGQGYYGYTF
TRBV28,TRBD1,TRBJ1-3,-,TGTGCCAGCAGTTTGCCAGGGGGCGGGACTGGAAACACCATATATTTT,CASSLPGGGTGNTIYF
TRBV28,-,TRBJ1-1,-,TGTGCCAGCACTCCTTTTAGTGGCACTGAAGCTTTCTTT,CASTPFSGTEAFF
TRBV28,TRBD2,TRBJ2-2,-,TGTGCCAGCAAAATAACTAGCGAAGCCGGGGAGCTGTTTTTT,CASKITSEAGELFF
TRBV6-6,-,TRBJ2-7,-,TGTGCCAGCAGTTACTTAGACGGGGCCTACGAGCAGTACTTC,CASSYLDGAYEQYF
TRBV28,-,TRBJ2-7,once,TGTGCCAGCAGCCGTAGGGGGGGAATCTACTACGAGCAGTACTTC,CASSRRGGIYYEQYF
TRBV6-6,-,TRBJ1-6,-,TGTGCCAGCAGCACGGAGAGCTCCTATAATTCACCCCTCCACTTT,CASSTESSYNSPLHF
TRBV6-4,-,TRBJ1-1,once,TGTGCCAGCAGTGTCGAAAGCGGGAACACTGAAGCTTTCTTT,CASSVESGNTEAFF
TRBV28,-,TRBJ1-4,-,TGTGCCAGCCGAAGAGCTCAGGGTAATTACGAAAAACTGTTTTTT,CASRRAQGNYEKLFF
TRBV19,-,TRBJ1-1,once,TGTGCCAGTAGTATCGAGGCAGCCCACACTGAAGCTTTCTTT,CASSIEAAHTEAFF
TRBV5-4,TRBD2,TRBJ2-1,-,TGTGCCAGCAGCCAAGCGGGGGAGTACAATGAGCAGTTCTTC,CASSQAGEYNEQFF
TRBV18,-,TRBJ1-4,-,TGTGCCAGCTCACTAGCCCCCCTCCGGGTGGATGAAAAACTGTTTTTT,CASSLAPLRVDEKLFF
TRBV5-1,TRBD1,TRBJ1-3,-,TGCGCCAGCAGCTTGGGACAGGGAGACACCATATATTTT,CASSLGQGDTIYF
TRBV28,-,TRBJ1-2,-,TGTGCCAGCAGTTTTGAGGGCTCTCCGGATGGGTATGGCTACACCTTC,CASSFEGSPDGYGYTF
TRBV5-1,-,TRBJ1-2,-,TGCGCCAGCAGCCCTGGAGCCGGAAACTATGGCTACACCTTC,CASSPGAGNYGYTF
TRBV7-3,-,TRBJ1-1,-,TGTGCCAGCAGCTTAACCCCAGGGAACACTGAAGCTTTCTTT,CASSLTPGNTEAFF
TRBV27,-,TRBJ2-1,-,TGTGCCAGTTCGTTTCTGGCTAGCAGGACTGAGCAGTTCTTC,CASSFLASRTEQFF
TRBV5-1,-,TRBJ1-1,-,TGCGCCAGCAGCTCTGGACATAACACTGAAGCTTTCTTT,CASSSGHNTEAFF
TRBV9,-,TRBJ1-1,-,TGTGCCAGCAGCGTAGACAGGGACACTGAAGCTTTCTTT,CASSVDRDTEAFF
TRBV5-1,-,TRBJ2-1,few,TGCGCCAGCAGCTGGAACGGGGTGGGCTCCTACAATGAGCAGTTCTTC,CASSWNGVGSYNEQFF